This T cell receptor beta chain was retrieved from a study of T cell repertoires in cytomegalovirus infection. The CDR3 extends over 19 amino acids. V was clipped by 4 bases and J by 6 bases; unmatched bases: 19. Germline values: CDR1 MNHEY, CDR2 SMNVEV (reference sequence). Findings and limits, study-wide: Frequencies of public TCR beta families were cumulated, and this identified carriers of CMV plus the relevant HLA. The ex vivo response was dominated by HLA-C-restricted CMV-specific TCR beta clonotypes.

There are many counts of this clonotype. Its specificity is unknown. From the reads, TCRdb called clonotypes with MiXCR, one entry per CDR3 protein. The table lists 500,000 or so distinct CDR3 sequences, about 15% of them singletons. Sequencing was done on a sample of CD8+ T cells from PBMCs. The chain is built from TRBV27 and TRBJ2-1; 9 positions agree with TRBD2. The origin of this receptor is a human donor in good health (CMV status not recorded). Some clones in this sample may be carry-over from other donors' samples. The CDR3 nucleotides read TGTGCCAGCAGTTCCTATACGCCTAGCATAGCGGGAGACCCCAATGAGCAGTTCTTC. Its translation is CASSSYTPSIAGDPNEQFF.